These 15 T cell receptor beta chains were all obtained from the same sample, sequenced in a study of T cells after yellow fever vaccination (dated by TCRdb to the late 2010s). The treatment or condition label of this sample denotes: live attenuated yellow fever vaccine strain. The library was obtained by 5' RACE. Data came from an Illumina HiSeq 2500. TCRdb cleaned the public reads at Q25 with fastp, built clones with MiXCR and kept in-frame beta chains. For every CDR3 protein sequence, its rows merge into one entry that carries the most common genes and DNA. The sample table lists 320,000 or so distinct CDR3 sequences, roughly 8.6% of them with a count of one. The biggest ten clones account for 17% of the sample. The source was PBMCs, collected roughly seven weeks after the first yellow fever vaccination. The receptor set was obtained from a man aged 18 to 30 who received the YFV17D yellow fever vaccine.

There are many counts of this clonotype. The CDR3 DNA reads as TGCGCCAGCAGCCCAGGGACAGGGACCTACGAGCAGTACTTC. The encoded protein is CASSPGTGTYEQYF. V is TRBV5-1 and J is TRBJ2-7; 9 bases agree with TRBD1. Germline CDR1 and CDR2: SGHRS and YFSETQ. The CDR3 has 14 residues. J was trimmed by 2 bases and V by 4 bases; bases with no gene match: 4.

This clonotype was counted once. The chain links TRBV5-4 to TRBJ1-1; 8 bases map to TRBD1. The V segment lost 4 bases and the J segment 6 bases; nucleotides outside the gene matches: 5. Per the germline V gene, CDR1 is SGHNT and CDR2 is YYREEE (reference sequence). The CDR3 has 13 residues. In DNA form, the CDR3 reads TGTGCCAGCAGCAGGGACAGGAGGTCTGAAGCTTTCTTT. Its protein product is CASSRDRRSEAFF.

CDR3 protein: CASSLEVAENTGELFF. The CDR3, as DNA: TGCGCCAGCAGCTTGGAGGTAGCGGAGAACACCGGGGAGCTGTTTTTT. The V and J genes are TRBV5-1 and TRBJ2-2; a possible D gene is TRBD2 (6 bases). This CDR3 region has 16 residues. Germline values: CDR1 SGHRS, CDR2 YFSETQ. V gave up 0 bases and J gave up 1 base, with 10 bases separating them.

The chain couples TRBV30 to TRBJ2-2; a weak D match, TRBD2 (6 bases). Trimming shortened V by 0 bases and J by 3 bases, and 14 bases separated the two germline ends. The CDR3 has 16 amino acids. CDR1 GTSNPN and CDR2 SVGIG come from the germline V gene (reference sequence). CDR3: CAWSVLRGWDTGELFF. Written as DNA, the CDR3 is TGTGCCTGGAGTGTCCTTCGGGGGTGGGACACCGGGGAGCTGTTTTTT.

The chain joins TRBV24-1 to TRBJ1-5; D unclear. Germline V gene lookup returns CDR1 KGHDR and CDR2 SFDVKD. CDR3 length equals 15 residues. V was shortened by 6 bases and J by 1 base, with 12 bases between the two germline ends. The CDR3 is CATSPYLSSNQPQHF. CDR3 sequence (DNA): TGTGCCACCAGTCCGTATCTGAGCAGCAATCAGCCCCAGCATTTT.

J is TRBJ2-7 and V is TRBV6-2 or TRBV6-3; possible D gene TRBD2, 6 bases. Germline assignment: CDR1 MNHEY and CDR2 SVGEGT. Trimming took off 0 bases at V and 0 bases at J, with 6 bases between the two ends. This CDR3 region has 14 residues. The chain's CDR3 is CASSYSTSSYEQYV. The CDR3 DNA reads as TGTGCCAGCAGTTACTCGACTAGCTCCTACGAGCAGTACGTC.

Points on this clonotype: At one end the junction does not follow the germline gene, possibly because of a read error. The rearrangement joins TRBV6-5 to TRBJ1-6; unclear D gene. Germline V CDR1 and CDR2: MNHEY, SVGAGI. The CDR3 consists of 13 residues. The CDR3 DNA is TGTGCCAGCAGTTACAGTTATAATACACCCCTCCACTTT. This translates into CASSYSYNTPLHF.

This clonotype was seen a few times. The chain has TRBV3-1 and TRBJ1-1; D not resolved. Trimming left V 5 bases short and J 1 base short, with 8 bases between. CDR3 length: 13 amino acids. The germline CDR1 and CDR2 sequences are LGHDT and YNNKEL (reference sequence). The CDR3 DNA sequence: TGTGCCAGCAGCTTCCAGTCGAACACTGAAGCTTTCTTT. Translating gives CASSFQSNTEAFF.

This clonotype has a handful of counts. The chain is built from TRBV20-1 and TRBJ2-2, with 9 bases fitting TRBD1. CDR1 and CDR2 from the germline V gene are DFQATT and SNEGSKA (reference sequence). V shed 2 bases and J 4 bases; nucleotides not matched to a gene: 11. This CDR3 contains 17 residues. The DNA for the CDR3 is TGCAGTGCTAGAAGGTCGGAGGGACAGGGAAGCACCGGGGAGCTGTTTTTT. It specifies CSARRSEGQGSTGELFF.

This chain connects TRBV11-2 to TRBJ2-6, with 9 bases aligning to TRBD1. This CDR3 contains 19 residues. Looked up from germline, CDR1 is SGHAT and CDR2 is FQNNGV. The V segment lost 4 bases and the J segment 1 base; nucleotides outside the gene matches: 11. The CDR3 DNA is TGTGCCAGCAGCTCCATGAGGGGGGACAGGGAGTCTGGGGCCAACGTCCTGACTTTC. Encoded protein: CASSSMRGDRESGANVLTF. The full variable domain, with the rest looked up from reference TRBV11-2 and TRBJ2-6, is EAGVAQSPRYKIIEKRQSVAFWCNPISGHATLYWYQQILGQGPKLLIQFQNNGVVDDSQLPKDRFSAERLKGVDSTLKIQPAKLEDSAVYLCASSSMRGDRESGANVLTFGAGSRLTVL.

The genes are TRBV7-9 and TRBJ2-2, with TRBD2 matching over 8 bases. From germline, CDR1 is SEHNR and CDR2 FQNEAQ (reference sequence). Trimming cost V 8 bases and J 1 base; bases outside gene matches: 9. The CDR3 loop spans 16 amino acids. CDR3 sequence (DNA): TGTGCCAGCGGCAGTATTCTAGCGGGGAACACCGGGGAGCTGTTTTTT. It encodes CASGSILAGNTGELFF.

This clonotype was found many times. The J gene is TRBJ2-6, the V gene TRBV28; no definite D call. V gave up 8 bases and J gave up 4 bases, with 18 bases separating them. The germline V gene encodes CDR1 MDHEN and CDR2 SYDVKM. The CDR3 sequence is 16 residues long. CDR3 in DNA: TGTGCCAGCGTATCCAACCTGGTGTCCGGGGCCAACGTCCTGACTTTC. Residues: CASVSNLVSGANVLTF.

The table lists this clonotype with many counts. The chain carries TRBV4-2 and TRBJ2-1; TRBD2 matches 10 bases. The germline gives CDR1 LGHNA, CDR2 YNFKEQ. V trimming: 1 base; J trimming: 0 bases; junction bases outside the gene matches: 12. The CDR3 runs to 20 residues. CDR3 protein: CASSQVLASGGLSSYNEQFF. The CDR3 DNA follows: TGTGCCAGCAGCCAAGTTTTGGCTAGCGGGGGCCTTAGCTCCTACAATGAGCAGTTCTTC.

The genes are TRBV29-1 and TRBJ2-1; possibly TRBD1 for D (6 bases). CDR1 and CDR2 from the germline V gene are SQVTM and ANQGSEA. CDR3 size: 14 residues. The V end was cut by 5 bases, the J end by 0 bases, with 11 bases between. CDR3 nucleotides: TGCAGCGTTCGGGACAATTACTCCTACAATGAGCAGTTCTTC. It yields the protein CSVRDNYSYNEQFF.

This clonotype was seen repeatedly, ten times or more. This rearrangement joins TRBV20-1 to TRBJ2-7; no clear D. The length of the CDR3 is 12 residues. Trimming removed 2 bases at V and 3 bases at J, with 8 bases between. The germline V gene has CDR1 DFQATT and CDR2 SNEGSKA (reference sequence). The CDR3 is CSARHGFYEQYF. The CDR3 DNA sequence: TGCAGTGCTAGACACGGGTTCTACGAGCAGTACTTC.